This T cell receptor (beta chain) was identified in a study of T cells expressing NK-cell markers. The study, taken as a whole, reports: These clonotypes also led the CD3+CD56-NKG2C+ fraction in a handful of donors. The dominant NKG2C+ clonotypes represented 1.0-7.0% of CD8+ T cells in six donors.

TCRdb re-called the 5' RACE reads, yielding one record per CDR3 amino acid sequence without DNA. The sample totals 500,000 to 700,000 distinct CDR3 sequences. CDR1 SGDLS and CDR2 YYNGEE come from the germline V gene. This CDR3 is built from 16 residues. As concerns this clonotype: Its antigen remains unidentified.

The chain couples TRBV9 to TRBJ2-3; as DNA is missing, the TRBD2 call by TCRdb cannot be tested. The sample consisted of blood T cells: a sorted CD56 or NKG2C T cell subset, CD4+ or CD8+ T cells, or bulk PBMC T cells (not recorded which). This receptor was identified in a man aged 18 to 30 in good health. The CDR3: CASSVGLAGITDTQYF. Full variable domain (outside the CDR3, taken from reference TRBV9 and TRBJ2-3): DSGVTQTPKHLITATGQRVTLRCSPRSGDLSVYWYQQSLDQGLQFLIQYYNGEERAKGNILERFSAQQFPDLHSELNLSSLELGDSALYFCASSVGLAGITDTQYFGPGTRLTVL.